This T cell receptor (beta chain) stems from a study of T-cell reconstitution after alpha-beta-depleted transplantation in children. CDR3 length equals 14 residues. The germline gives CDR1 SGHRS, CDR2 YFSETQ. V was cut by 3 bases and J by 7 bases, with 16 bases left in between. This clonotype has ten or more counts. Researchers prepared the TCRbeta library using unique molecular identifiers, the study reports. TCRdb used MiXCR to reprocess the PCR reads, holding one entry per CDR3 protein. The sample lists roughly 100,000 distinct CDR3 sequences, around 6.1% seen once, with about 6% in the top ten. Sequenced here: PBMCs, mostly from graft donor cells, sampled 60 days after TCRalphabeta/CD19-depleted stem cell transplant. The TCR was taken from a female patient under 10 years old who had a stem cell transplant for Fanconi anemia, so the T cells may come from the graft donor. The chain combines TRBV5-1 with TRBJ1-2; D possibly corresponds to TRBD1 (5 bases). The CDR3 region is CASSSDSRKSGYTF. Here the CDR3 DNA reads TGCGCCAGCAGCTCCGACAGCCGGAAATCTGGCTACACCTTC.